This TCR beta chain was sequenced during a study of cytomegalovirus exposure and HLA in healthy donors listed by TCRdb under 2017. A note on the overall study: According to an earlier analysis of a few hundred of the donors, 150 million to 200 million T cells yielded 90 million to 140 million unique TCR beta sequences and about 300 Gb of sequence data. About 280 gigabases of sequencing data and around 90 million unique TCR sequences made up an early release that covered 500 to 700 HLA-typed donors. An earlier analysis of some 600 of the donors applied high-throughput TCR beta sequencing to assess whether each TCR beta V gene segment acted as functional or pseudogenic. To study patterns of TCR occurrence, a later analysis re-analyzed previously published TCR beta repertoires from 550 to 800 donors and added high-resolution HLA genotyping. The study used immunosequencing to profile the T cell repertoires of hundreds of subjects and linked those repertoires to cytomegalovirus serostatus. On average, approximately 250,000 unique TCR beta nucleotide sequences were sequenced per donor among roughly 430 genotyped donors of the cohort, with roughly 18% of those sequences being non-productive. In addition to the first cohort of roughly 700 subjects, a separate validation cohort of 120 different subjects was used. In a later genetic analysis, genome-wide SNP genotypes for about 55% of the roughly 700 donors were used, and that subset was treated as a discovery cohort. Donor age, sex, ethnicity and CMV serostatus were compiled alongside the repertoire data. HLA typing included class I and class II loci at four-digit resolution. Every discovery cohort repertoire had been produced on one sequencing platform. To predict cytomegalovirus infection status, the study combined high-throughput TCR immunosequencing, statistical association of individual TCRs with disease status, and machine learning. The study aimed to test whether cataloging public T cell receptors could reveal signatures of past pathogen exposure. Five DR-DQ haplotypes were treated as single units for association and clustering because of strong linkage in the cohort. The number of donors typed differed by locus, with roughly 620-630 for A, B, C, DRB1 and DQB1, roughly 550 for DQA1, 600 to 610 for DPA1, and some 440 for DPB1. The genetic ancestry cluster associated with self-reported Caucasian donors included about 84% of the 398 genotyped donors. In the later analysis, no new phenotypic data were used to find candidate immune exposures; instead, reliance was placed on TCR beta sequences and their occurrence across donors.

Library creation used the immunoSEQ multiplex PCR assay. The multiplex PCR relied on a mix of 60 forward primers for TCR Vbeta segments and 13 reverse primers for TCR Jbeta segments. A multiplex PCR assay on genomic DNA amplified the CDR3 region of rearranged TCR beta genes. The Illumina HiSeq System was used to sequence the amplified TCR beta libraries as 87-base-pair reads. The paper's data handling went like this. In a later analysis, approximately 74 million unique TCR beta chains were counted across the 500 to 850 repertoires, and roughly 10 million of these chains were shared by at least two donors. To remove PCR and sequencing errors, raw reads were error-corrected and collapsed into unique sequences using a nearest-neighbor algorithm that merged closely related sequences. CDR3 sequences were aligned to IMGT reference sequences to assign V, D and J gene segments. For a sequence to be retained, a match of at least six nucleotides was required to both a V gene segment and a J gene segment. A rearrangement was called productive if the CDR3 had no stop codons and remained in frame with V and J, and every other rearrangement was called non-productive. Following IMGT convention, CDR3 was defined as the stretch from the second conserved V-encoded cysteine up to the conserved J-encoded phenylalanine. Sequences without an unambiguous match to a single V gene segment were excluded from the earlier analysis of 587 of the donors. An earlier analysis of roughly 590 of the donors called V segments functional above 56.7% productive rearrangements and segregating when the between-donor standard deviation exceeded 5%. A statistical classification framework was built for diagnosing cytomegalovirus status from the catalog of TCR beta chain sequences. A later analysis assigned V and J genes by comparing TCR nucleotide sequences with IMGT/GENE-DB human TR gene sequences. The TCRdist pipeline was used in a later analysis to assign CDR3 sequences and most-parsimonious VDJ recombination scenarios. A later analysis defined each TCR beta chain by its CDR3 amino acid sequence plus V-gene family, and excluded reads lacking a unique V-gene family. To address suspected cross-contamination and a sequencing artifact, a later analysis removed 592 highly shared, low-generation-probability nucleotide sequences. For each public chain, a later analysis derived a clonal expansion index from normalized ranks of inferred template counts within each repertoire. In a later analysis, generation probabilities were computed with a VDJ recombination model fitted to out-of-frame rearrangements, and the resulting probabilities were checked against IGoR. In a later analysis, hypergeometric tests were used to score TCR-TCR, TCR-HLA and TCR-CMV co-occurrence, with a repertoire-size bias correction applied to TCR pairs. A later analysis estimated false discovery rates by permuting HLA or CMV assignments 20 times. A later analysis grouped co-occurring TCRs with DBSCAN, adding TCRdist sequence similarity when clustering within HLA-allele-positive subsets. Repertoires with fewer than 30,000 or more than 120,000 public chains, plus five repertoires with anomalous nucleotide sharing, were excluded from co-occurrence clustering. The source is immuneACCESS, and TCRdb retained only in-frame sequences with V and J called. Part of the clones is not carried over; for the studies checked, unresolved V genes explain less than half of this, and the remainder is unexplained. D and trimming come from the DNA, and the V and J calls and clone size come from that table. The sample profile shows more than 85,000 clones; 65% to 80% of them were found once. The top ten constitute about 6% of the sample.

Findings and caveats that apply to the study as a whole: The only immune exposure information available for the cohort was CMV serostatus. The sequencing pipeline was judged likely to have produced a cluster of highly shared sequence variants as a technical artifact. A later analysis associated 15,000 to 20,000 TCR beta sequences with specific HLA alleles at a false discovery rate of 0.05. An association between a missense DCLRE1C variant and V-gene and J-gene trimming of TCR beta chains was found in a later genetic analysis and replicated in an independent cohort. Most TCR sequences were seen in very few donors, while some public TCRs were found in many individuals. In an earlier analysis of a few hundred of the donors, most TCR beta V segments were observed in productive rearrangements about 87% or about 30% of the time, broadly matching IMGT annotations. A total of around 150 TCR beta chains were listed by the study as associated with cytomegalovirus. In vitro tests confirmed that a few of the cytomegalovirus-associated TCR beta chains recognize cytomegalovirus antigens. According to a later genetic analysis, donors in an Asian-associated ancestry cluster had fewer N-insertions in productive TCRs than the approximately 690-donor mean. In a later analysis, HLA-associated TCR beta chains were found to be more clonally expanded and to have lower generation probabilities than equally common non-associated chains. Only TCR beta chains were sequenced in this cohort, and the absence of alpha or paired-chain data limited detectable features. According to a later analysis, TCR association rates differed among HLA loci, with DRB1 alleles showing the most associated TCRs and HLA-C alleles showing the fewest. Because HLA typing was missing for some donors at each locus, association tests included only the typed subset. Roughly uniform sequencing depth across donors was assumed in presence/absence analyses, although this assumption may not hold. A further reported finding was that TCR beta sequences accurately predicted the HLA-A and HLA-B alleles for most subjects in the first cohort. The earlier analysis of a few hundred of the donors excluded about 16 rarely observed V segments, including chromosome 9 orphons, because counts were too low. Correlated functional status among segregating V segments might reflect linkage disequilibrium, but an unknown experimental factor could not be ruled out. According to the authors, the approach could potentially be generalized to other disease states and immunological phenotypes. A later analysis found that most CMV-associated TCR beta chains appeared HLA-restricted, with HLA associations seemingly driven largely by CMV exposure. Several of the top co-occurrence clusters appeared to be linked to parvovirus B19, influenza, CMV and Epstein-Barr virus, according to a later analysis. Some IMGT-functional V segments, including TRBV6-2 and TRBV6-3, could not be distinguished by the 87-base-pair reads and were therefore excluded. In both the original and validation cohorts, the classifier was reported to diagnose cytomegalovirus status with high specificity and sensitivity. When HLA alleles, especially DR and DQ, strongly co-occurred, TCR associations were difficult to assign to individual alleles.

The cohort consisted of hundreds of healthy bone marrow donors. All cohort members were sampled while nominally healthy, although unrecorded immune exposures were likely present. The donor was CMV seronegative and belonged to the group of more than 300 seronegative cohort members. Every donor gave a peripheral blood sample, and the peripheral blood mononuclear cells from that sample were used for TCR beta sequencing. Genomic DNA was extracted from the blood cell samples with the Qiagen DNeasy Blood Extraction Kit. CDR1 and CDR2, per the germline V gene, are MGHDK and SYGVNS. Counted from cysteine to phenylalanine, this CDR3 has 16 amino acids. Solely the CDR3 DNA is kept, with 48 bases framed from the first base. Trimming accounts for 5 bases at V and 8 bases at J, while the number of junction bases matched to no gene is 10. To note about this clone: Its antigen is still unknown. No base quality values were provided; no much bigger clone lies one nucleotide off.

The sequence was obtained from a male donor in good health and CMV-seronegative. The sample taken for sequencing was PBMCs. Recombination connected TRBV25-1 to TRBJ2-1, with 12 middle bases fitting TRBD2. This receptor carries the CDR3 CASSPPGLAGGHEQFF. The nucleotide sequence reads as follows: TGTGCCAGCAGTCCCCCCGGGCTAGCGGGAGGGCATGAGCAGTTCTTC. Reference TRBV25-1 and TRBJ2-1 proteins supply the regions before and after the CDR3; the full variable domain is: EADIYQTPRYLVIGTGKKITLECSQTMGHDKMYWYQQDPGMELHLIHYSYGVNSTEKGDLSSESTVSRIRTEHFPLTLESARPSHTSQYLCASSPPGLAGGHEQFFGPGTRLTVL.